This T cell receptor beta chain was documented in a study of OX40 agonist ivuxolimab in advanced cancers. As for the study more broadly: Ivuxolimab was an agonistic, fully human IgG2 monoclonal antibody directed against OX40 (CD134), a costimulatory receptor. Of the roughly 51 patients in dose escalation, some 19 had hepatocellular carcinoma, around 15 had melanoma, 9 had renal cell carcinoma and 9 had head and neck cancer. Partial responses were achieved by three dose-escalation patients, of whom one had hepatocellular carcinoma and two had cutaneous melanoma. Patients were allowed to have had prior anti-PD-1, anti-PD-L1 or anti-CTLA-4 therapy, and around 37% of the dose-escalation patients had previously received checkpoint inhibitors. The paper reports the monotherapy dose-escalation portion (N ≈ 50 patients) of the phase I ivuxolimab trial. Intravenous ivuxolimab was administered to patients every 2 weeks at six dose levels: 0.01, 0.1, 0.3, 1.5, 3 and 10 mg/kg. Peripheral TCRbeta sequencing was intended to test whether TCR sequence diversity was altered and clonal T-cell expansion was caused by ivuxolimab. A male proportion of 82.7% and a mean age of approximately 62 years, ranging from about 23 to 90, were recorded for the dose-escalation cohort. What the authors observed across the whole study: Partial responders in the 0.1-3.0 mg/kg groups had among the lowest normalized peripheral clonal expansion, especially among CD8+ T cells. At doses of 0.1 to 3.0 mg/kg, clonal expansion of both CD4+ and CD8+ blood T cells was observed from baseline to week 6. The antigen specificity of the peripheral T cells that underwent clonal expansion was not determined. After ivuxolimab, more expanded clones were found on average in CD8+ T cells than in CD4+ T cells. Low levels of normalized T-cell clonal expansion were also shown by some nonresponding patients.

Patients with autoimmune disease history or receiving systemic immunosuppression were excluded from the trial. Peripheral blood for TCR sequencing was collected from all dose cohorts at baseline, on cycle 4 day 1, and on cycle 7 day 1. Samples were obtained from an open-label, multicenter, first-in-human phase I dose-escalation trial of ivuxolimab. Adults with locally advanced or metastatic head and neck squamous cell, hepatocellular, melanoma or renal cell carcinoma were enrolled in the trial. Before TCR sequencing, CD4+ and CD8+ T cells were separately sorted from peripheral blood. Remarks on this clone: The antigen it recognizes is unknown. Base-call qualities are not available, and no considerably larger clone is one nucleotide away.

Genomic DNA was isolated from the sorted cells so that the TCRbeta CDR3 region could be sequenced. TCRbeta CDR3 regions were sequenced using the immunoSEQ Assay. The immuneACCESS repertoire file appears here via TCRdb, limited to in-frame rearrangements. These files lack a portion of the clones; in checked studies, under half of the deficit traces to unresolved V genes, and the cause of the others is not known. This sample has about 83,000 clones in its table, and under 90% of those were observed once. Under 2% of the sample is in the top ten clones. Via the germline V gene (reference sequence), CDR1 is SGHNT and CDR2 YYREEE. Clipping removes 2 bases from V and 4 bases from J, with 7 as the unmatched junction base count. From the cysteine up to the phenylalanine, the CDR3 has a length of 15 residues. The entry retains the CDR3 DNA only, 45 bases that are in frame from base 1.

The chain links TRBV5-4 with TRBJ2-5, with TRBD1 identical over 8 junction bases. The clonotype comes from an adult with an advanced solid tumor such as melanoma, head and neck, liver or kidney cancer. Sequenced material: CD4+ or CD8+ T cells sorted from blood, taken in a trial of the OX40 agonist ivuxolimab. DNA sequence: TGTGCCAGCAGCTTATCCCAGGGGGCAGGAGAGACCCAGTACTTC. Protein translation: CASSLSQGAGETQYF. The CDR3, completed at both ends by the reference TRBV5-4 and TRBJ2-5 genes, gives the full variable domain ETGVTQSPTHLIKTRGQQVTLRCSSQSGHNTVSWYQQALGQGPQFIFQYYREEENGRGNFPPRFSGLQFPNYSSELNVNALELDDSALYLCASSLSQGAGETQYFGPGTRLLVL.